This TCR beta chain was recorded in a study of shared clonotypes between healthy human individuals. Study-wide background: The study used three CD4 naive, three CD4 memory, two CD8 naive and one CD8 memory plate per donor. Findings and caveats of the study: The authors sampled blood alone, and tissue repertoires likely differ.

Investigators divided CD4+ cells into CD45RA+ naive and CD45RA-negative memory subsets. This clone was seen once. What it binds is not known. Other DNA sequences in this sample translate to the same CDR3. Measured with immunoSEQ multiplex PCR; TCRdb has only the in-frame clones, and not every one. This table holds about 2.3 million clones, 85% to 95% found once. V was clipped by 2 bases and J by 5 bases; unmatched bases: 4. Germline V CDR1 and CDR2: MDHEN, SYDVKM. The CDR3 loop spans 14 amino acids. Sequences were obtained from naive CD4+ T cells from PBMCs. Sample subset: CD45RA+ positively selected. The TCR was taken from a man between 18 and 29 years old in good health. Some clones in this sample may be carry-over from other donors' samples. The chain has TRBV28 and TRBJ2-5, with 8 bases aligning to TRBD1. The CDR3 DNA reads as TGTGCCAGCAGTTTACCAGGGGGCAGGGAGACCCAGTACTTC. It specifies CASSLPGGRETQYF.